These 4 T cell receptor beta chains were all obtained from the same sample, sequenced in a study of T cell responses to AZD1222 COVID-19 vaccine. Only in-frame clones appear in the TCRdb table, and some are missing; sequencing was by immunoSEQ multiplex PCR. The sample holds around 140,000 clones; approximately 92% are singletons and the top ten take over 1.5%. The sequenced sample was peripheral blood, obtained on day 0 of AZD1222 vaccination. The receptors were gathered from an adult in good health.

The chain uses TRBV5-1 and TRBJ1-2; possibly TRBD1 for D (5 bases). Germline values: CDR1 SGHRS, CDR2 YFSETQ. Between the trimmed V and J ends, which lost 4 bases and 4 bases, there was a span of 23 bases. The CDR3 has 17 amino acids. This CDR3 reads CASSLGSLGGTLYGYTF. CDR3 nucleotide sequence: TGCGCCAGCAGCCTGGGAAGTTTAGGCGGGACTCTCTATGGCTACACCTTC.

The chain combines TRBV7-9 with TRBJ2-1; 11 positions agree with TRBD1. The CDR3 runs to 16 residues. Germline lookup yields CDR1 SEHNR and CDR2 FQNEAQ (reference sequence). Trimming cost V 1 base and J 5 bases; bases outside gene matches: 4. CDR3 bases: TGTGCCAGCAGCTTAGGGACAGGGGGCCTCAACAATGAGCAGTTCTTC. The encoded protein is CASSLGTGGLNNEQFF. The full variable domain, rest sourced from reference TRBV7-9 and TRBJ2-1, is DTGVSQNPRHKITKRGQNVTFRCDPISEHNRLYWYRQTLGQGPEFLTYFQNEAQLEKSRLLSDRFSAERPKGSFSTLEIQRTEQGDSAMYLCASSLGTGGLNNEQFFGPGTRLTVL.

V is TRBV4-1 and J is TRBJ2-1; the match to TRBD2 covers 9 bases. Unmatched junction bases numbered 19, after V lost 3 bases and J lost 7 bases. Germline V gene data show CDR1 as MGHRA and CDR2 as YSYEKL. The CDR3 is 19 amino acids. The CDR3, as DNA: TGCGCCAGCAGCCATTTGCCGGGACTAGCTGTCCATTTCGGGAATGAGCAGTTCTTC. Protein sequence: CASSHLPGLAVHFGNEQFF.

The V gene is TRBV28, the J gene TRBJ1-2; tentative D call: TRBD1 (6 bases). V lost 6 bases to trimming and J lost 1 base, with 18 bases between them. The CDR3 totals 16 residues. Looked up from germline, CDR1 is MDHEN and CDR2 is SYDVKM. DNA for the CDR3: TGTGCCAGCAGCCCTCACGACAGGTTTTTTAACTATGGCTACACCTTC. It encodes CASSPHDRFFNYGYTF.